Listed below are T cell receptor beta chains from one sample, sequenced in a study of chemoradiotherapy in HPV16-positive cancers. The table came from immunoSEQ multiplex PCR; TCRdb's copy has only in-frame clones and leaves some out. The sample lists over 6,000 clones, roughly 88% seen once, with roughly 3% in the top ten. The sample consisted of tumor tissue, taken from a patient who underwent chemoradiotherapy. All receptors derive from a human donor with HPV-associated anogenital cancer. CDR3s include the opening cysteine and the closing phenylalanine or tryptophan. D genes are given only for firm matches. Expanded clones get a size class; other rows say once, few or many, or leave the size out.

d_call,v_call,j_call,clone_size,cdr3_aa,cdr3_nt
.,TRBV4-1,TRBJ2-1,.,CASSQAGSHNEQFF,TGCGCCAGCAGCCAAGCCGGGAGCCACAATGAGCAGTTCTTC
.,TRBV25-1,TRBJ1-4,.,CASRRDENEKLFF,TGTGCCAGCAGGCGGGACGAGAATGAAAAACTGTTTTTT
.,TRBV5-4,TRBJ1-2,few,CASSFLLDYGYTF,TGTGCCAGCAGCTTCCTCTTGGACTATGGCTACACCTTC
TRBD1,TRBV7-8,TRBJ1-3,.,CASSFPGQGATIYF,TGTGCCAGCAGCTTCCCGGGACAGGGGGCCACCATATATTTT
.,TRBV28,TRBJ1-2,.,CASIQQTNYGYTF,TGTGCCAGCATTCAACAAACTAACTATGGCTACACCTTC
TRBD1,TRBV2,TRBJ1-4,.,CASRLQGSNEKLFF,TGTGCCAGCAGACTACAGGGGTCTAATGAAAAACTGTTTTTT
.,TRBV5-1,TRBJ2-1,.,CASSLGQGPYNEQFF,TGCGCCAGCAGCTTGGGGCAGGGCCCGTACAATGAGCAGTTCTTC
TRBD1,TRBV6-1,TRBJ1-1,.,CASSEGRGQGLSTAFF,TGTGCCAGCAGTGAAGGGAGGGGACAGGGCCTTAGTACGGCTTTCTTT
.,TRBV11-2,TRBJ1-1,few,CASSTHRVQRTEAFF,TGTGCCAGCAGCACACACAGGGTTCAACGGACTGAAGCTTTCTTT
TRBD1,TRBV5-1,TRBJ1-2,.,CASQRGSGTGGSGYTF,TGCGCCAGCCAACGTGGATCAGGGACAGGGGGCTCTGGCTACACCTTC
.,TRBV6-4,TRBJ2-2,.,CASSFNANTGELFF,TGTGCCAGCAGTTTCAACGCGAACACCGGGGAGCTGTTTTTT
TRBD1,TRBV2,TRBJ1-5,.,CASSYGTGLEPQHF,TGTGCCAGCAGTTACGGGACAGGGTTAGAGCCCCAGCATTTT
.,TRBV5-4,TRBJ1-1,.,CASSLADRLSSSF,TGTGCCAGCAGCCTGGCAGACAGACTCAGCTCCTCCTTT
.,TRBV5-1,TRBJ2-1,.,CASSLEGGGPDEQFF,TGCGCCAGCAGCTTGGAGGGGGGGGGCCCGGATGAGCAGTTCTTC
.,TRBV2,TRBJ2-2,.,CASGQNTEELFF,TGTGCCAGCGGACAGAACACCGAGGAGCTGTTTTTT
.,TRBV4-1,TRBJ2-5,once,CASSPDSFVQETQYF,TGCGCCAGCAGCCCCGATAGCTTTGTACAAGAGACCCAGTACTTC
.,TRBV5-1,TRBJ2-5,.,CASTPLGPGGETQYF,TGCGCCAGCACCCCCCTGGGGCCTGGGGGAGAGACCCAGTACTTC